Below are 8 T cell receptor beta chains sequenced from a single sample in a study of blood T cell repertoires in COVID-19. Repertoires were generated with immunoSEQ multiplex PCR, while TCRdb's copy carries only in-frame clones and drops some. The sample lists some 190,000 clones, 82% occurring once. Material: peripheral blood. Receptors originate from a woman of 80 years or more with active or convalescent COVID-19.

The rearrangement uses TRBV15 and TRBJ2-5; 9 positions agree with TRBD2. The CDR3 covers 16 residues. V lost 0 bases, J lost 5 bases, and 7 bases stayed unmatched. Germline lookup yields CDR1 LNHNV and CDR2 YYDKDF (reference sequence). This CDR3 reads CATSRDWSSGSETQYF. In DNA form, the CDR3 reads TGTGCCACCAGCAGAGATTGGAGTAGCGGGAGTGAGACCCAGTACTTC. The full variable domain, completed using reference TRBV15 and TRBJ2-5, is DAMVIQNPRYQVTQFGKPVTLSCSQTLNHNVMYWYQQKSSQAPKLLFHYYDKDFNNEADTPDNFQSRRPNTSFCFLDIRSPGLGDTAMYLCATSRDWSSGSETQYFGPGTRLLVL.

The chain joins TRBV3-1 (or the pseudogene TRBV3-2) to TRBJ2-5; 11 bases map to TRBD2. The V and J ends lost 8 bases and 0 bases, in that order; junction bases with no gene match: 8. The germline V gene encodes CDR1 LGHDT and CDR2 YNNKEL (reference sequence). The CDR3 length is 16 residues. CDR3: CASRLAGGGDQETQYF. CDR3 in DNA: TGTGCCAGCCGCTTAGCGGGAGGGGGGGACCAAGAGACCCAGTACTTC.

This clone appeared once. This chain connects TRBV11-2 to TRBJ1-1; 9 bases agree with TRBD1. The CDR3 length is 15 residues. Unmatched junction bases numbered 10, after V lost 6 bases and J lost 5 bases. Germline V gives CDR1 SGHAT, CDR2 FQNNGV. CDR3 region: CASRHSRTGETEAFF. The CDR3 region has the DNA TGTGCCAGCAGACACAGCCGGACAGGGGAAACTGAAGCTTTCTTT.

The rearrangement joins TRBV29-1 to TRBJ1-3; TRBD1 might be the D (5 bases). The CDR3 is 14 amino acids. In germline, CDR1 is SQVTM, CDR2 ANQGSEA. The ends were cut back, 4 bases at V and 2 bases at J, with 12 bases in the middle. The CDR3 region has the DNA TGCAGCGTTGGCGGGACGGATACTGGAAACACCATATATTTT. Its protein product is CSVGGTDTGNTIYF. Combining the CDR3 with reference TRBV29-1 and TRBJ1-3 gives the whole variable domain SAVISQKPSRDICQRGTSLTIQCQVDSQVTMMFWYRQQPGQSLTLIATANQGSEATYESGFVIDKFPISRPNLTFSTLTVSNMSPEDSSIYLCSVGGTDTGNTIYFGEGSWLTVV.

V usage is TRBV4-1 and J usage is TRBJ2-1; 9 bases are shared with TRBD2. J lost 4 bases, V lost 0 bases, and 4 bases had no gene match. The V gene's germline CDR1 is MGHRA and CDR2 YSYEKL. The CDR3 extends over 16 amino acids. The CDR3 region has the DNA TGCGCCAGCAGCCAAGAAGGCGGGAGGGTGTACAATGAGCAGTTCTTC. Amino acids: CASSQEGGRVYNEQFF.

The chain couples TRBV6-1 to TRBJ1-1, with a weak D call TRBD1 (6 bases). V dropped 0 bases and J dropped 5 bases, with 16 bases sitting between them. Per germline, CDR1 MNHNS and CDR2 SASEGT. The CDR3 consists of 16 residues. The CDR3 DNA reads as TGTGCCAGCAGTGAAGCCGGGCTAGCAAGGGGGACTGAAGCTTTCTTT. It specifies CASSEAGLARGTEAFF.

This chain connects TRBV11-3 to TRBJ2-1; 9 positions agree with TRBD1. Germline V CDR1 and CDR2: SGHNT, YENEEA. The ends lost 4 bases at V and 7 bases at J; junction bases unmatched: 8. The CDR3 has 15 amino acids. The CDR3 DNA sequence: TGTGCCAGCAGCTCTAAGGGACAGGGTGAGAATGAGCAGTTCTTC. Translated: CASSSKGQGENEQFF. Looking up the rest from reference TRBV11-3 and TRBJ2-1 gives the full variable domain: EAGVVQSPRYKIIEKKQPVAFWCNPISGHNTLYWYLQNLGQGPELLIRYENEEAVDDSQLPKDRFSAERLKGVDSTLKIQPAELGDSAVYLCASSSKGQGENEQFFGPGTRLTVL.

The chain links TRBV19 to TRBJ1-5; 10 bases align to TRBD1. Germline-derived CDR1 and CDR2 are LNHDA and SQIVND (reference sequence). V lost 6 bases and J lost 2; bases outside the gene matches: 7. The CDR3 has 16 amino acids. The CDR3 reads CASSTGTGEGNQPQHF. The CDR3 DNA sequence: TGTGCCAGTAGCACGGGGACAGGGGAGGGCAATCAGCCCCAGCATTTT.